This T cell receptor (beta chain) was recovered during a study of cytomegalovirus exposure and HLA in healthy donors. Study conclusions and caveats: What TCR beta sequences reportedly achieved was accurate prediction of HLA-A and HLA-B alleles in most subjects. In a later analysis, an Asian-associated ancestry cluster reportedly showed fewer N-insertions than the roughly 710-donor mean.

About this clone itself: Its antigen is currently unknown.

Germline CDR1 and CDR2: MGHRA and YSYEKL. V lost 3 bases and J 1 base, leaving 10 bases between the germline ends. The CDR3 consists of 15 residues. Primers: 60 Vbeta forward and 13 Jbeta reverse. Sequencing used immunoSEQ multiplex PCR; TCRdb keeps in-frame clones, though not all of them. The sample has fewer than 60,000 clones, 60% to 85% seen once. Material for sequencing was PBMCs. This TCR was sampled from a woman aged 40-49 years in good health and CMV-seropositive. The V and J genes are TRBV4-1 and TRBJ1-3, with TRBD1 as a possible D gene (5 bases). CDR3 residues: CASSQIQESGNTIYF. DNA for the CDR3: TGCGCCAGCAGCCAGATACAGGAGTCTGGAAACACCATATATTTT.